This TCR beta chain was observed in a study of cytomegalovirus exposure and HLA in healthy donors. Study findings and constraints: Rare TCR sequences dominated, though some public TCRs recurred in many donors.

Germline V gives CDR1 LGHNA, CDR2 YSLEER. The CDR3 is made up of 16 amino acids. V dropped 3 bases and J dropped 1 base, with 10 bases sitting between them. PCR was performed using 60 Vbeta and 13 Jbeta primers. Libraries were prepared by immunoSEQ multiplex PCR; TCRdb keeps only in-frame clonotypes and omits some of them. Here the sample spans some 150,000 clones, roughly 60% being singletons. Worth noting for this clone: What it recognizes is unknown.

Sequencing was carried out using PBMCs. This chain uses TRBV4-3 with TRBJ2-6; D perhaps matches TRBD2 (5 bases). The receptor comes from a man aged 35-49 years in good health and CMV-seronegative. CDR3 amino acids: CASSQEAGSGANVLTF. The DNA of the CDR3 is TGCGCCAGCAGCCAGGAGGCCGGGTCTGGGGCCAACGTCCTGACTTTC.